This record looks at one T cell receptor beta chain sequence and its context. Antigen: not known. The data derive from a study of shared clonotypes between healthy human individuals. The germline gives CDR1 LNHDA, CDR2 SQIVND (reference sequence). V lost 7 bases, J lost 1 base, and 3 bases stayed unmatched. The length of the CDR3 is 14 residues. Sequencing used immunoSEQ multiplex PCR; TCRdb keeps in-frame clones, though not all of them. The sample has about 2.3 million clones, 80% to 95% seen once. General study findings and limits: Relative to their counterparts shared across all four donors, non-shared clonotypes exhibited diminished generation probabilities. Across subsets, estimated richness was generally greater for naive than for memory populations.

The TCR originated in a man aged 18-30 years in good health. Some clones in this sample may be carry-over from other donors' samples. The sample was naive CD4+ T cells from PBMCs. Stated subset: CD45RA+ positively selected. This chain joins TRBV19 and TRBJ1-1; 10 bases align to TRBD1. The DNA for the CDR3 is TGTGCCAGTATTCGACAGGGGGCGAACACTGAAGCTTTCTTT. Protein sequence: CASIRQGANTEAFF.